Below are 11 T cell receptor beta chains sequenced from a single sample in a study of cytomegalovirus exposure and HLA in healthy donors. The PCR made use of 60 Vbeta and 13 Jbeta primers. Produced via immunoSEQ multiplex PCR; TCRdb's table is partial and in-frame only. This sample has some 180,000 clones, with around 83% found just once. Material for sequencing was PBMCs. All receptors derive from a girl aged 2-9 years in good health and CMV-seropositive.

The chain links TRBV4-1 to TRBJ1-4; D perhaps matches TRBD1 (5 bases). The CDR3 runs to 17 residues. CDR1 is MGHRA, CDR2 YSYEKL, per germline. V lost 3 bases to trimming and J lost 3 bases, with 17 bases between them. This CDR3 is CASSQRLGQQANEKLFF. DNA for the CDR3: TGCGCCAGCAGCCAGCGTCTAGGACAACAAGCTAATGAAAAACTGTTTTTT.

In this sample, this clone turned up once. This sequence joins TRBV20-1 and TRBJ2-3; 7 bases match TRBD1. V lost 4 bases and J lost 8; bases outside the gene matches: 3. The CDR3 runs 11 residues. Germline CDR1 reads DFQATT; CDR2 reads SNEGSKA (reference sequence). The CDR3 reads CSATHRGTQYF. Here the CDR3 DNA reads TGCAGTGCTACCCACAGGGGTACGCAGTATTTT.

This chain links TRBV19 with TRBJ2-3; 9 bases match TRBD2. Germline V lookup: CDR1 LNHDA, CDR2 SQIVND (reference sequence). Trimming took 3 bases from V and 4 from J; bases not matched to a gene: 8. The CDR3 sequence is 16 residues long. The CDR3 loop reads CASSIAAGGPADTQYF. The CDR3 region has the DNA TGTGCCAGTAGTATTGCTGCGGGGGGGCCAGCAGATACGCAGTATTTT.

V and J are TRBV6-4 and TRBJ2-6; perhaps TRBD1 as D (5 bases). The length of the CDR3 is 18 residues. V was cut by 2 bases and J by 2 bases, with 16 bases left in between. The germline CDR1 and CDR2 sequences are MRHNA and SNTAGT. CDR3 in DNA: TGTGCCAGCAGTGACCCGCTTAGGGCAGGGACTGGGGCCAACGTCCTGACTTTC. This codes for CASSDPLRAGTGANVLTF.

The rearrangement joins TRBV11-3 to TRBJ2-1, with TRBD1 identical over 7 bases. CDR1 is SGHNT, CDR2 YENEEA, per germline. The CDR3 totals 16 residues. Germline trimming cut 0 bases from V and 3 bases from J; bases unmatched to any gene: 5. CDR3 in DNA: TGTGCCAGCAGCTTAGATGCCCCAGGGGGCTACAATGAGCAGTTCTTC. It yields the protein CASSLDAPGGYNEQFF.

J is TRBJ2-3 and V is TRBV7-9, with TRBD2 identical over 7 bases. The V and J ends lost 6 bases and 4 bases, in that order; junction bases with no gene match: 4. Germline CDR1 and CDR2: SEHNR and FQNEAQ (reference sequence). This CDR3 contains 13 residues. Here the CDR3 DNA reads TGTGCCAGCAGTCCCGCGGGAGCAGATACGCAGTATTTT. Residues: CASSPAGADTQYF.

V and J are TRBV12-5 and TRBJ1-1; 7 bases agree with TRBD1. The CDR3 totals 13 residues. The V gene end was trimmed by 1 base and the J gene end by 5 bases; junction bases not matched to a gene: 1. Germline assignment: CDR1 LGHNT and CDR2 FRNRAP. CDR3 amino acids: CASGLDRGTEAFF. The CDR3 nucleotides are TGTGCTAGTGGTTTGGACAGGGGTACTGAAGCTTTCTTT.

The rearrangement uses TRBV27 and TRBJ1-2; D remains unclear. Germline V CDR1 and CDR2: MNHEY, SMNVEV (reference sequence). The CDR3 is made up of 12 amino acids. Between the trimmed V and J ends, which lost 4 bases and 4 bases, there was a span of 7 bases. As DNA, the CDR3 is TGTGCCAGCAGTTCCGGCGGCTATGGCTACACCTTC. Translating it yields CASSSGGYGYTF.

This clone was detected a few times. The chain joins TRBV6-1 to TRBJ1-1, with D possibly matching TRBD1 (6 bases). Per germline, CDR1 MNHNS and CDR2 SASEGT. This CDR3 has 14 residues. V lost 6 bases to trimming and J lost 1 base, with 12 bases between them. The CDR3 protein is CASRGAWANTEAFF. CDR3 bases: TGTGCCAGCAGGGGGGCTTGGGCGAACACTGAAGCTTTCTTT.

CDR3 sequence: CASSQERGLGEQFF. The CDR3 DNA is TGCGCCAGCAGCCAAGAAAGGGGGCTAGGTGAGCAGTTCTTC. The chain recombines TRBV4-1 with TRBJ2-1; 7 bases are a match to TRBD1. V lost 0 bases and J lost 9; bases outside the gene matches: 5. Germline lookup yields CDR1 MGHRA and CDR2 YSYEKL. CDR3 length: 14 residues.

The V gene is TRBV18, the J gene TRBJ2-3; the match to TRBD1 covers 8 bases. The CDR3 loop spans 16 amino acids. Looked up from germline, CDR1 is KGHSH and CDR2 is LQKENI. V dropped 3 bases and J dropped 1; count of bases not matched to a gene: 6. This CDR3 reads CASSPQGASGTDTQYF. The CDR3, as DNA: TGTGCCAGCTCACCTCAGGGGGCCTCCGGCACAGATACGCAGTATTTT.